This record covers a single TCR beta chain. What it binds is unknown. This CDR3 region has 15 residues. Germline V gene data show CDR1 as MNHNS and CDR2 as SASEGT. Trimming removed 2 bases from V and 3 bases from J, with 12 bases in between. This specimen belongs to a study of post-analysis software for immune sequencing data. Study-wide points: In patients, TRBV5-6, TRBV5-1 and TRBV20-1 belonged to roughly five TRBV segments found more frequently than in controls.

Unique molecular identifiers were present in the TCR beta cDNA libraries. T cells numbering about 0.85 to 10 million yielded roughly 0.5 million cDNA molecules. TCRdb used MiXCR to reprocess the PCR reads, holding one entry per CDR3 protein. Of 650,000 to 850,000 distinct CDR3 sequences listed, approximately 44% were seen once; the top ten hold 4.9%. The gene calls are TRBV6-1 and TRBJ2-3, with D maybe TRBD1 (5 bases). The clonotype comes from a girl between 10 and 17 years old with multiple sclerosis. The material sequenced was blood. The CDR3 nucleotides read TGTGCCAGCAGTGAAAGAACAGGAGTGACAGATACGCAGTATTTT. It yields the protein CASSERTGVTDTQYF.